These 9 T cell receptor beta chains were all obtained from the same sample, sequenced in a study of T cells after yellow fever vaccination. TCRdb re-called the 5' RACE reads with MiXCR, one entry per CDR3 protein. Of 250,000 to 400,000 distinct CDR3 sequences in the sample, over 3.5% were seen once. The sequencing used PBMCs, collected 15 days after the yellow fever booster vaccination. The receptor set was obtained from a man between 18 and 29 years old who received the YFV17D yellow fever vaccine.

As DNA, the CDR3 is TGTGCCAGCAGCGCGACATTATCTAGCACAGATACGCAGTATTTT. Translated: CASSATLSSTDTQYF. The gene calls are TRBV7-9 and TRBJ2-3; no clear D. This CDR3 comprises 15 residues. The germline V and J ends were trimmed by 5 bases and 0 bases, with 12 bases remaining between them. The germline CDR1 and CDR2 sequences are SEHNR and FQNEAQ (reference sequence).

This clonotype was observed a few times. The chain employs TRBV18 and TRBJ1-1, with D possibly being TRBD1 (5 bases). There are 11 residues in the CDR3. The V gene lost 4 bases and the J gene lost 8 bases, with 8 bases spanning the gap. Looked up from germline, CDR1 is KGHSH and CDR2 is LQKENI. CDR3 residues: CASSQQEEAFF. CDR3 sequence (DNA): TGTGCCAGCTCACAACAGGAAGAAGCTTTCTTT. Using reference TRBV18 and TRBJ1-1 for the parts outside the CDR3, the full variable domain is NAGVMQNPRHLVRRRGQEARLRCSPMKGHSHVYWYRQLPEEGLKFMVYLQKENIIDESGMPKERFSAEFPKEGPSILRIQQVVRGDSAAYFCASSQQEEAFFGQGTRLTVV.

This sequence joins TRBV4-1 and TRBJ2-2, with 7 bases that match TRBD1. From germline, CDR1 is MGHRA and CDR2 YSYEKL. The CDR3 extends over 17 amino acids. J was trimmed by 7 bases and V by 6 bases; bases with no gene match: 17. CDR3 sequence (DNA): TGCGCCAGCAGATTCCGCCGGGCAGGGGGAGCGAACGGGGAGCTGTTTTTT. As protein: CASRFRRAGGANGELFF.

This clonotype occurred many times. J is TRBJ2-7 and V is TRBV7-2; TRBD2 matches 10 bases. V was pared by 8 bases and J by 2 bases, with 6 bases of the junction left unmatched. From germline, CDR1 is SGHTA and CDR2 FQGNSA. CDR3 length: 14 residues. The CDR3 bases are TGTGCCAGCTGCTCTAGCGGGGGCCCCTACGAGCAGTACTTC. It yields the protein CASCSSGGPYEQYF. The variable domain in full, completed from reference TRBV7-2 and TRBJ2-7, reads GAGVSQSPSNKVTEKGKDVELRCDPISGHTALYWYRQSLGQGLEFLIYFQGNSAPDKSGLPSDRFSAERTGGSVSTLTIQRTQQEDSAVYLCASCSSGGPYEQYFGPGTRLTVT.

This clonotype was recorded at least ten times. V usage is TRBV3-1 and J usage is TRBJ1-5, with 7 bases lining up with TRBD1. Per the germline V gene, CDR1 is LGHDT and CDR2 is YNNKEL (reference sequence). V shed 9 bases and J 7 bases; nucleotides not matched to a gene: 9. There are 13 residues in the CDR3. As DNA, the CDR3 is TGTGCCAGTTCACAGGGGCCGGAGCAGCCCCAGCATTTT. Its protein is CASSQGPEQPQHF.

This clonotype occurred many times. The chain links TRBV12-3 or TRBV12-4 to TRBJ2-2, with 8 bases lining up with TRBD1. The junction had 7 bases not matched to a gene; V was cut back by 5 bases and J by 5 bases. CDR3 length: 15 residues. The CDR3 DNA reads as TGTGCCAGCAGTATTTTAGGGACAGGTACCGGGGAGCTGTTTTTT. It codes for CASSILGTGTGELFF.

This clonotype has more than one count but fewer than ten. J is TRBJ2-7 and V is TRBV5-6; 10 positions agree with TRBD1. V shed 3 bases and J 5 bases; nucleotides not matched to a gene: 5. From germline, CDR1 is SGHDT and CDR2 YYEEEE. The CDR3 is 14 amino acids. The CDR3 here is CASSWGTGVHEQYV. The CDR3, as DNA: TGTGCCAGCAGCTGGGGGACAGGGGTCCACGAGCAGTACGTC.

At least ten counts were recorded for this clonotype. The chain links TRBV4-1 to TRBJ2-7; 8 nucleotides align to TRBD1. Looked up from germline, CDR1 is MGHRA and CDR2 is YSYEKL. There are 14 residues in the CDR3. V lost 3 bases and J lost 3; bases outside the gene matches: 4. The CDR3 nucleotides read TGCGCCAGCAGCCATGCAGGGGGCGGCTACGAGCAGTACTTC. It is translated as CASSHAGGGYEQYF.

This clonotype has a count of ten or more. The chain combines TRBV7-2 with TRBJ1-5, with D possibly matching TRBD1 (5 bases). Deletions cut 0 bases from V and 7 bases from J, with 7 bases between. The CDR3 is made up of 13 amino acids. Germline lookup yields CDR1 SGHTA and CDR2 FQGNSA. This chain's CDR3 is CASSLAGEQPQHF. The DNA of the CDR3 is TGTGCCAGCAGCTTAGCGGGGGAACAGCCCCAGCATTTT.